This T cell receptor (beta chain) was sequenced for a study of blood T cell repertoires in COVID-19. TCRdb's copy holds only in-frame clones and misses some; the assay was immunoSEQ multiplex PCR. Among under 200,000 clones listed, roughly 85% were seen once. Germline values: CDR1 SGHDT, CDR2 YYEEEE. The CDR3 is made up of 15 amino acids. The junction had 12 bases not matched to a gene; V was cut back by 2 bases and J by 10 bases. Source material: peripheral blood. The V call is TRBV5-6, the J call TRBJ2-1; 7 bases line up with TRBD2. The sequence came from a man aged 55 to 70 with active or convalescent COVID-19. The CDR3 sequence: CASSFYRDYPREQFF. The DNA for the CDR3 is TGTGCCAGCAGCTTCTACCGGGACTATCCACGGGAGCAGTTCTTC.